This TCR beta chain was sequenced for a study of CD8+CD57+ T cells in acquired aplastic anemia. At the level of the study: DNA recovered from sorted CD4+ and CD8+ cells had a mean of about 3 ug. Average CD4+ read depth in healthy donors was approximately 9.9 million reads. Findings of the study overall: Patients and controls turned out to have roughly 29 CD8+ CDR3 sequences in common. The study found no significant CD8+ Simpson's diversity difference between patients and controls.

Looked up from germline, CDR1 is ENHRY and CDR2 is SYGVKD. V lost 2 bases to trimming and J lost 4 bases; unmatched junction nucleotides: 6. The CDR3 has 15 residues. Researchers used genomic DNA as the template to profile TCR beta VDJ and CDR3. MiXCR was run by TCRdb on the reads, yielding one entry per CDR3 protein. This sample has some 120,000 distinct CDR3 sequences; 40% to 60% occur once, and the top ten carry 2% to 3%. This clonotype appeared many times. Its specificity is unknown. The clonotype originates from a human donor in good health, serving as a control. The specimen was sorted CD4+, CD8+, or CD8+CD57+ T cells (not recorded which) from PBMCs. The chain uses TRBV10-3 and TRBJ2-5; 8 positions agree with TRBD1. The CDR3 region is CAISEGSGQGETQYF. DNA of the CDR3: TGTGCCATCAGTGAGGGTAGTGGACAGGGAGAGACCCAGTACTTC.